A single sample is the source of the 3 T cell receptor beta chains below, sequenced in a study of Ad26.COV2.S vaccination and SARS-CoV-2 variants. Indicated treatment: around 19 received Ad26.COV2.S at low or high dose, single or two shots; 5 received placebo; per-sample allocation not given. Material that was analyzed had been drawn on day 63 after the first vaccine or placebo injection. Sequencing was performed with immunoSEQ multiplex PCR; in TCRdb, only in-frame clones are kept and a portion is missing. In the table there are hundreds of thousands of clones, roughly 91% of which are singletons. The sample was peripheral blood, taken in a trial of Ad26.COV2.S vaccine versus placebo. Receptors originate from a person between 18 and 65 years old who received the Ad26.COV2.S COVID-19 vaccine or a placebo.

The CDR3 nucleotides read TGTGCCAGCAGCCAAGGTGCCTTGTACAATGAGCAGTTCTTC. Translating it yields CASSQGALYNEQFF. The V gene is TRBV3-1 (or the pseudogene TRBV3-2), the J gene TRBJ2-1; D not certain. This CDR3 is 14 amino acids long. CDR1 LGHDT and CDR2 YNNKEL come from the germline V gene (reference sequence). V was shortened by 1 base and J by 4 bases, with 8 bases between the two germline ends.

This sequence joins TRBV9 and TRBJ1-1; D uncertain. Germline CDR1 reads SGDLS; CDR2 reads YYNGEE. The germline V and J ends were trimmed by 0 bases and 3 bases, with 12 bases remaining between them. This CDR3 has 15 amino acids. DNA of the CDR3: TGTGCCAGCAGCGTAGTTGGTAGCTGGGACACTGAAGCTTTCTTT. Its protein product is CASSVVGSWDTEAFF.

V gene TRBV6-5 combines with J gene TRBJ1-5; TRBD1 matches at 9 bases. The CDR3 covers 15 residues. V lost 7 bases, J lost 6 bases, and 10 bases stayed unmatched. CDR1 and CDR2 (germline): MNHEY, SVGAGI. DNA of the CDR3: TGTGCCAGCAAGTTACAGGGGGCGCTGGGTCAGCCCCAGCATTTT. It yields the protein CASKLQGALGQPQHF.